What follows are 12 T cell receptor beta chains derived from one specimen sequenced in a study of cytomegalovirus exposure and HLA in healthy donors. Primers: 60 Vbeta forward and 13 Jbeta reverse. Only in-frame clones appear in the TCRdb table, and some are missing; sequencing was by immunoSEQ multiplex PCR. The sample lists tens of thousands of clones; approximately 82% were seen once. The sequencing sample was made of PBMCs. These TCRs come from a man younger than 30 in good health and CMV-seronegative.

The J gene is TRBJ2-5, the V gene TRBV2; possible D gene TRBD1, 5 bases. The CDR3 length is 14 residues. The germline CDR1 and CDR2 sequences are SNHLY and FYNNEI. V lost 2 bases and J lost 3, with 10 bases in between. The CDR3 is CASSENRQKETQYF. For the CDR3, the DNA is TGTGCCAGCAGTGAAAACAGGCAAAAAGAGACCCAGTACTTC.

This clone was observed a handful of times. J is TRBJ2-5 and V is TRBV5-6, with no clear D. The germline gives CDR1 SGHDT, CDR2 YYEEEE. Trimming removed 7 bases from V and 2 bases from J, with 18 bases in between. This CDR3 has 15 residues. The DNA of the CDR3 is TGTGCCAGCGCCACTACTATCAAATCTCAAGAGACCCAGTACTTC. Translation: CASATTIKSQETQYF.

CDR3: CASSLENLSGGNSYEQYF. Written as DNA, the CDR3 is TGTGCCAGCAGCTTAGAAAATCTTTCAGGGGGTAATTCCTACGAGCAGTACTTC. This chain links TRBV7-2 with TRBJ2-7, with TRBD1 matching over 7 bases. This CDR3 spans 18 amino acids. Losses at the gene ends were 1 base for V and 1 base for J; bases not matched to a gene: 13. The V gene's germline CDR1 is SGHTA and CDR2 FQGNSA.

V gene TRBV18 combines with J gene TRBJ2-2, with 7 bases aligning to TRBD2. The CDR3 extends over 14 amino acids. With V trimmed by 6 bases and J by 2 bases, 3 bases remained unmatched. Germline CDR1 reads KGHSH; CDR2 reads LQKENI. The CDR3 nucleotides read TGTGCCAGCTCGCCGGGACTAAACACCGGGGAGCTGTTTTTT. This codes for CASSPGLNTGELFF.

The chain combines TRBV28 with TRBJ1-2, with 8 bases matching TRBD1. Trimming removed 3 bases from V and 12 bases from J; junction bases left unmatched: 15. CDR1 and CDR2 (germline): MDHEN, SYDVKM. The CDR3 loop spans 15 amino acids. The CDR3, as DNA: TGTGCCAGCAGTTTTCCGACAGGGGATGATCTGGGGGACACCTTC. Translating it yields CASSFPTGDDLGDTF.

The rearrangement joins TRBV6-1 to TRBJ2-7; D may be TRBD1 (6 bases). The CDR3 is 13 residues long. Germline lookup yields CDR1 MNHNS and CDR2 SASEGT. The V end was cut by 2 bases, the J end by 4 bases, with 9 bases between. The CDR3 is CASSESRGYEQYF. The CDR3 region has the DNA TGTGCCAGCAGTGAATCCAGGGGTTACGAGCAGTACTTC.

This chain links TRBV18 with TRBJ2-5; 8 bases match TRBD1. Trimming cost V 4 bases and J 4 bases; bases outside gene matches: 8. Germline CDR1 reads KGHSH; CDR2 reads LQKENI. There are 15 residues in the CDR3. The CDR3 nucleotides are TGTGCCAGCTCACGGGACAGGAGCCCAGGAGAGACCCAGTACTTC. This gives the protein CASSRDRSPGETQYF. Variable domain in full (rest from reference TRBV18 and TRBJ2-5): NAGVMQNPRHLVRRRGQEARLRCSPMKGHSHVYWYRQLPEEGLKFMVYLQKENIIDESGMPKERFSAEFPKEGPSILRIQQVVRGDSAAYFCASSRDRSPGETQYFGPGTRLLVL.

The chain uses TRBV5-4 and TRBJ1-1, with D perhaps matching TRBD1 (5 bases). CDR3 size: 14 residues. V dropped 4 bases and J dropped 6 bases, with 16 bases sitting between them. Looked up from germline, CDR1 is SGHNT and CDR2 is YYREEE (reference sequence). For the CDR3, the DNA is TGTGCCAGCAGCCTCGACCAGGGTTTATCTGAAGCTTTCTTT. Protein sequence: CASSLDQGLSEAFF.

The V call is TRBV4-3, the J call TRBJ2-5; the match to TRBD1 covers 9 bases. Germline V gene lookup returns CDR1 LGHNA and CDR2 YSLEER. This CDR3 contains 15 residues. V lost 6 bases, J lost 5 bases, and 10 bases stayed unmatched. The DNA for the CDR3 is TGCGCCAGCAGGCTTACCGGGACAGGGTCGGAGACCCAGTACTTC. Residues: CASRLTGTGSETQYF.

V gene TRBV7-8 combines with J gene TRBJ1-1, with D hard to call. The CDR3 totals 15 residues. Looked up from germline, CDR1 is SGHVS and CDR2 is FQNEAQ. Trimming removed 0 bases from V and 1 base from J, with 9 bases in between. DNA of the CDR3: TGTGCCAGCAGCTTAGCGGACGGGAAGAACACTGAAGCTTTCTTT. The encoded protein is CASSLADGKNTEAFF.

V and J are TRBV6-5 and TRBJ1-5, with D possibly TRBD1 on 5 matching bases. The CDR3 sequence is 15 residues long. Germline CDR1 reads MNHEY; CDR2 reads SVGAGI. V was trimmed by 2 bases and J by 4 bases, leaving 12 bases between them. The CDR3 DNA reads TGTGCCAGCAGTTACGACAGTATTCCAAATCAGCCCCAGCATTTT. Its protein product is CASSYDSIPNQPQHF.

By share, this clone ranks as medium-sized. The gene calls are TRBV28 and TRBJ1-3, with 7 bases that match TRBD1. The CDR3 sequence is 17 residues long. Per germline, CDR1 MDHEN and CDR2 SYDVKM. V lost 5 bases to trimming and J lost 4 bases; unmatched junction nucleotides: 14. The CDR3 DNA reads TGTGCCAGCAGTCAAACCGACAGGGTTGCTTCAGGAAACACCATATATTTT. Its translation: CASSQTDRVASGNTIYF.